Given below is one T cell receptor beta chain in context. Clones were sequenced by immunoSEQ multiplex PCR, and TCRdb holds only the in-frame ones, with some missing. The data show some 96,000 clones, about 88% seen once. The V and J ends lost 6 bases and 2 bases respectively, with 11 bases between them. Germline CDR1 and CDR2: SNHLY and FYNNEI. The CDR3 loop spans 13 amino acids. These data originate in a study of T cell responses to AZD1222 COVID-19 vaccine. The chain links TRBV2 to TRBJ2-7; D is undetermined. The source was peripheral blood, collected on day 0 of AZD1222 vaccination. The TCR originated in an adult in good health. CDR3 nucleotide sequence: TGTGCCAGCAGGGAATTGGGTGCCTACGAGCAGTACTTC. This codes for CASRELGAYEQYF.